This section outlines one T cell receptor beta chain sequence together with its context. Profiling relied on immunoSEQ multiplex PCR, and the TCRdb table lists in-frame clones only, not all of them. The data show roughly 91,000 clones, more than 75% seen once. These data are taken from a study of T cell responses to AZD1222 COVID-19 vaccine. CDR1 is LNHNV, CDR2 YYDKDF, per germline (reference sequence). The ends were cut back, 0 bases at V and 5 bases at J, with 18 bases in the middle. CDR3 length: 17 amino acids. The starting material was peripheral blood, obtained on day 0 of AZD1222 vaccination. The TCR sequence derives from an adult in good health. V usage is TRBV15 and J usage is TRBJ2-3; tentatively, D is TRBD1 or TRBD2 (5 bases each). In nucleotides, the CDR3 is TGTGCCACCAGCAGAGAGCGAGGGGCCACCACGGGAGATACGCAGTATTTT. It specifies CATSRERGATTGDTQYF.